This T cell receptor (beta chain) came from a study of T-cell reconstitution after alpha-beta-depleted transplantation in children listed by TCRdb under 2016. Notes on the research overall: The study quantitatively tracked T-cell immune reconstitution after TCRalphabeta/CD19-depleted allogeneic hematopoietic cell transplantation in children using TCR repertoire profiling. Summary of the overall study and its limitations: The frequencies of hyperexpanded clones fell over the following months, and after one year, T-cell counts and TCRbeta diversity were mostly attributed to newly produced T cells. The apparently early recovery of alphabetaT-cell counts about two months after transplant reportedly depended on only several hundred rapidly expanded clones that came from non-depleted graft cells. The high TCRbeta diversity at day 60 in some patients was ascribed to recipient T cells and intrathymic progenitors that had survived conditioning.

This clonotype was seen ten or more times. It has no known antigen specificity. Per-base quality was not reported, and no clone a single base away is much larger than it. There are 15 amino acids in the CDR3, from cysteine to phenylalanine inclusive. Of the read, only the CDR3 DNA is kept; its 45 bases are in frame from base 1. V trim: 3 bases; J trim: 10 bases; unmatched bases: 9. CDR1 and CDR2 were assigned from the germline V gene as SGHRS and YFSETQ. Library prep was done by PCR. For sequencing, an Illumina HiSeq 2500 was employed. TCR library preparation used molecular barcoding, with unique molecular identifiers applied to normalize quantification of the TCRbeta repertoire. Using fastp trimming at Q25 and MiXCR clonotype assembly, TCRdb reanalyzed the public sequencing data and kept in-frame beta chains. Rows with a matching CDR3 protein are joined into one entry that keeps the most common DNA and genes. For this sample the table gives roughly 45,000 distinct CDR3 sequences, of which around a tenth were detected only once. Approximately 27% of the sample is held by the ten biggest clonotypes.

The sample's time point label is to be understood as: day 60 (about 2 months) after transplantation. The treatment or condition label for this specimen denotes: allogeneic hematopoietic cell transplantation with graft depleted of TCRalphabeta T cells and CD19 B cells. The children who served as transplant recipients had been given grafts of TCRalphabeta/CD19-depleted allogeneic hematopoietic cells. This clonotype originated in a male patient between 2 and 10 years old who had a stem cell transplant for chronic granulomatous disease, so the T cells may come from the graft donor. The V and J segments used are TRBV5-1 and TRBJ1-4; TRBD1 matches 10 bases in the middle. The material sequenced was PBMCs, mostly from graft donor cells, taken 60 days after TCRalphabeta/CD19-depleted stem cell transplant. The nucleotide sequence reads as follows: TGCGCCAGCAGCTCTGGGGACAGGGGCGTTGGAAAACTGTTTTTT. Its product reads: CASSSGDRGVGKLFF.